The 15 T cell receptor beta chains presented below share a single source sample, sequenced in a study of blood T cells in healthy people across ages. Together with a sample-barcoded 5' primer, a J-beta primer mix was included in a second PCR lasting roughly 6 to 12 cycles. Each CDR3 protein is one row after TCRdb ran MiXCR on the 5' RACE reads. Among some 670,000 distinct CDR3 sequences listed, about 51% were seen once. The sample was blood. All receptors derive from a woman at least 80 years old in good health.

This clonotype was detected ten times or more. The rearrangement uses TRBV9 and TRBJ2-3; D is undetermined. Between the trimmed V and J ends, which lost 3 bases and 0 bases, there was a span of 8 bases. Germline V CDR1 and CDR2: SGDLS, YYNGEE. This CDR3 is 14 amino acids long. The CDR3 protein is CASSAVGSTDTQYF. The CDR3 nucleotides are TGTGCCAGCAGCGCAGTGGGGAGCACAGATACGCAGTATTTT.

A few counts support this clonotype. The chain carries TRBV3-1 and TRBJ1-1; TRBD1 matches 9 bases. Germline values: CDR1 LGHDT, CDR2 YNNKEL (reference sequence). This CDR3 has 15 amino acids. The J segment lost 5 bases and the V segment lost 3 bases, leaving 7 bases of the junction unmatched. This chain's CDR3 is CASSQGTGMLTEAFF. The CDR3 DNA follows: TGTGCCAGCAGCCAGGGGACAGGGATGTTGACTGAAGCTTTCTTT.

This clonotype was seen repeatedly, ten times or more. The V gene is TRBV12-3 or TRBV12-4, the J gene TRBJ2-1; 7 positions agree with TRBD1. After removal of 6 bases from V and 5 bases from J, the junction contained 7 bases not matched to a gene. The CDR3 has 14 amino acids. This CDR3 reads CASSTQGPNNEQFF. The CDR3 coding sequence is TGTGCCAGCAGCACACAGGGGCCGAACAATGAGCAGTTCTTC.

This clonotype showed up many times. The chain links TRBV6-5 to TRBJ2-3; 8 bases line up with TRBD1. Germline CDR1 is MNHEY and CDR2 is SVGAGI. This CDR3 has 15 residues. V lost 4 bases and J lost 4; bases outside the gene matches: 7. Written as DNA, the CDR3 is TGTGCCAGCAGTTTTGGCAGGGGGCGTTCAGATACGCAGTATTTT. Amino acids: CASSFGRGRSDTQYF.

The chain couples TRBV20-1 to TRBJ2-3; 9 nucleotides agree with TRBD1. The CDR3 spans 17 residues. From germline, CDR1 is DFQATT and CDR2 SNEGSKA (reference sequence). V dropped 1 base and J dropped 1; count of bases not matched to a gene: 9. The CDR3 region has the DNA TGCAGTGCTAGAGTAAGAAAGACAGGGGGAGGCACAGATACGCAGTATTTT. It yields the protein CSARVRKTGGGTDTQYF.

This clonotype was found many times. V usage is TRBV6-6 and J usage is TRBJ2-3; D tentatively reads TRBD1 or TRBD2 (7 bases each). The V gene's germline CDR1 is MNHNY and CDR2 SVGAGI (reference sequence). The CDR3 sequence is 15 residues long. V dropped 6 bases and J dropped 0 bases, with 13 bases sitting between them. The CDR3 reads CASRGGTVSTDTQYF. The CDR3 DNA reads TGTGCCAGCAGGGGGGGGACAGTTAGCACAGATACGCAGTATTTT.

V and J are TRBV20-1 and TRBJ2-3, with D perhaps matching TRBD1 (6 bases). V gave up 0 bases and J gave up 2 bases, with 15 bases separating them. The germline V gene encodes CDR1 DFQATT and CDR2 SNEGSKA (reference sequence). The CDR3 loop spans 16 amino acids. Here the CDR3 DNA reads TGCAGTGCTAGAGATAGAGGCAGGGGCTACACAGATACGCAGTATTTT. Its translation is CSARDRGRGYTDTQYF.

Comment on this clonotype: This could be a read error, since a much larger clone is one nucleotide away. This chain links TRBV5-1 with TRBJ2-7; 11 bases match TRBD2. Per the germline V gene, CDR1 is SGHRS and CDR2 is YFSETQ. The CDR3 runs to 16 residues. The J segment lost 7 bases and the V segment lost 1 base, leaving 10 bases of the junction unmatched. As DNA, the CDR3 is TGCGCCAGCAGCTTGTTTGCTAGCGGGGGGTACAATGAGCAGTACTTC. It is translated as CASSLFASGGYNEQYF. Full variable domain (missing parts from reference TRBV5-1 and TRBJ2-7): KAGVTQTPRYLIKTRGQQVTLSCSPISGHRSVSWYQQTPGQGLQFLFEYFSETQRNKGNFPGRFSGRQFSNSRSEMNVSTLELGDSALYLCASSLFASGGYNEQYFGPGTRLTVT.

Ten or more counts support this clonotype. The V gene is TRBV20-1, the J gene TRBJ2-7; 7 nucleotides match TRBD2. CDR1 and CDR2 (germline): DFQATT, SNEGSKA (reference sequence). The CDR3 is 14 residues long. V lost 0 bases and J lost 7; bases outside the gene matches: 9. CDR3 protein: CSARDTGGPREQYF. CDR3 in DNA: TGCAGTGCTAGAGATACGGGAGGCCCAAGGGAGCAGTACTTC.

The gene calls are TRBV13 and TRBJ2-3; 13 bases align to TRBD2. V lost 5 bases, J lost 11 bases, and 7 bases stayed unmatched. Germline loops: CDR1 PRHDT, CDR2 FYEKMQ (reference sequence). This CDR3 is built from 14 residues. The CDR3 DNA reads as TGTGCCAGCAGCGAGAGACTAGCGGGGGGTTGGCAGTATTTT. It encodes CASSERLAGGWQYF.

This clonotype occurred once. The chain links TRBV24-1 to TRBJ1-2, with 12 bases that match TRBD1. CDR3 length: 14 residues. V lost 7 bases, J lost 8 bases, and 7 bases stayed unmatched. Germline-derived CDR1 and CDR2 are KGHDR and SFDVKD. CDR3 region: CATRGTGGEKGYTF. The CDR3 DNA reads TGTGCCACCAGAGGGACAGGGGGCGAGAAGGGCTACACCTTC.

The chain couples TRBV2 to TRBJ1-5; the match to TRBD1 covers 8 bases. Looked up from germline, CDR1 is SNHLY and CDR2 is FYNNEI. V lost 7 bases and J lost 4; bases outside the gene matches: 3. This CDR3 has 13 residues. The CDR3 DNA reads as TGTGCCAGCAAGGGACAGGTGAATCAGCCCCAGCATTTT. Protein sequence: CASKGQVNQPQHF.

The sample holds many counts of this clonotype. This chain uses TRBV10-2 with TRBJ2-1; D possibly corresponds to TRBD2 (5 bases). The germline gives CDR1 WSHSY, CDR2 SAAADI. V was clipped by 2 bases and J by 2 bases, with 13 bases between them. This CDR3 has 16 residues. CDR3 sequence: CASSEIGSGTYNEQFF. The CDR3 DNA is TGCGCCAGCAGTGAGATAGGGAGCGGCACCTACAATGAGCAGTTCTTC.

The chain joins TRBV7-2 to TRBJ2-7, with 7 bases matching TRBD1. V lost 3 bases to trimming and J lost 1 base; unmatched junction nucleotides: 12. This CDR3 contains 17 residues. Per germline, CDR1 SGHTA and CDR2 FQGNSA. CDR3 region: CASSFLSTGPRSYEQYF. The DNA of the CDR3 is TGTGCCAGCAGCTTCCTCTCGACAGGGCCTCGATCCTACGAGCAGTACTTC.

With respect to this clonotype: A much more abundant neighbour one base away suggests this may be a read error. The rearrangement links TRBV6-5 to TRBJ1-5; 7 bases align to TRBD1. CDR1 and CDR2 (germline): MNHEY, SVGAGI. The CDR3 is 15 amino acids. CDR3 in DNA: TGTACCAGCAGGGGCGGGACAGTAGGTAATCAGCCCCAGCATTTT. This translates into CTSRGGTVGNQPQHF.